These 11 T cell receptor beta chains share one sample of origin, sequenced in a study of identical twins. One entry per CDR3 protein results from TCRdb running MiXCR on the 5' RACE reads. The data contain about 700,000 distinct CDR3 sequences, 5.5% to 6.5% of them seen just once; the ten biggest clones take up approximately 1.6%. Sequenced material: naive T cells sorted from blood. These receptors were obtained from a man aged 18 to 29 in good health.

In DNA, the CDR3 is TGTGCCAGCAGCCGGACGGGACTAGCGTCAGACGAGCAGTACTTC. Translating it yields CASSRTGLASDEQYF. The rearrangement uses TRBV7-9 and TRBJ2-7; 10 bases are a match to TRBD2. The CDR3 sequence is 15 residues long. J lost 5 bases, V lost 5 bases, and 9 bases had no gene match. Per the germline V gene, CDR1 is SEHNR and CDR2 is FQNEAQ (reference sequence).

This clonotype was detected many times. The chain employs TRBV12-3 or TRBV12-4 and TRBJ2-6, with TRBD1 matching over 8 bases. The length of the CDR3 is 14 residues. The J segment lost 4 bases and the V segment lost 8 bases, leaving 4 bases of the junction unmatched. Here the CDR3 reads CASLTGAGANVLTF. Here the CDR3 DNA reads TGTGCCAGCTTGACAGGGGCCGGGGCCAACGTCCTGACTTTC.

This clonotype was seen repeatedly, ten times or more. V gene TRBV20-1 combines with J gene TRBJ2-3; 7 bases line up with TRBD2. The germline V gene encodes CDR1 DFQATT and CDR2 SNEGSKA (reference sequence). The CDR3 spans 15 residues. After removal of 5 bases from V and 0 bases from J, the junction contained 8 bases not matched to a gene. CDR3 residues: CSALRLAGSTDTQYF. In nucleotides, the CDR3 is TGCAGTGCTCTTAGACTAGCTGGTAGCACAGATACGCAGTATTTT.

This clonotype appeared many times. V gene TRBV4-1 combines with J gene TRBJ2-7; 13 positions match TRBD2. The length of the CDR3 is 15 residues. With 4 bases clipped from V and 0 bases from J, the junction kept 0 bases outside the gene matches. Germline-derived CDR1 and CDR2 are MGHRA and YSYEKL. CDR3 nucleotide sequence: TGCGCCAGCAGCCGGACTAGCGGGAGCTCCTACGAGCAGTACGTC. Encoded protein: CASSRTSGSSYEQYV.

This clonotype was counted many times. This chain connects TRBV3-1 to TRBJ1-2; D remains unclear. Germline V gene data show CDR1 as LGHDT and CDR2 as YNNKEL (reference sequence). The CDR3 covers 16 residues. The germline V and J ends were trimmed by 1 base and 0 bases, with 12 bases remaining between them. For the CDR3, the DNA is TGTGCCAGCAGCCAAGGATTGGTCAGAGCTAACTATGGCTACACCTTC. This translates into CASSQGLVRANYGYTF.

CDR3 nucleotide sequence: TGTGCCAGCAGCTTTATCCAGCGGGAGGGGAATGAGCAGTTCTTC. This encodes CASSFIQREGNEQFF. The V call is TRBV7-9, the J call TRBJ2-1; TRBD2 agrees at 10 bases. The CDR3 covers 15 residues. From germline, CDR1 is SEHNR and CDR2 FQNEAQ (reference sequence). Unmatched junction bases numbered 6, after V lost 3 bases and J lost 7 bases.

V and J are TRBV21-1 and TRBJ2-2; the D call in the table, TRBD1, was not verified against the DNA. TRBV21-1 is assigned pseudogene status. The CDR3 has 13 amino acids. In DNA form, the CDR3 reads TGTGCCAGCAGCCAGGGTGTTTTAGGGGAGCTGTTTTTT. It codes for CASSQGVLGELFF.

This clonotype was recorded many times. This chain connects TRBV12-3 or TRBV12-4 to TRBJ1-1; D unclear. The CDR3 runs 14 residues. Trimming removed 6 bases from V and 6 bases from J, with 17 bases in between. The CDR3 bases are TGTGCCAGCAGCCCCATCGAGTCTCGAGCTGAAGCTTTCTTT. Protein: CASSPIESRAEAFF.

This clonotype was recorded at least ten times. The chain is built from TRBV29-1 and TRBJ2-2; the D call may be TRBD1 or TRBD2 (5 bases each). Germline loops: CDR1 SQVTM, CDR2 ANQGSEA. The CDR3 runs to 13 residues. The V gene lost 4 bases and the J gene lost 4 bases, with 10 bases spanning the gap. CDR3 amino acids: CSVVFGGTGELFF. As DNA, the CDR3 is TGCAGCGTTGTCTTTGGGGGCACCGGGGAGCTGTTTTTT.

This clonotype was observed at least ten times. The V and J genes are TRBV24-1 and TRBJ2-1; 12 bases align to TRBD2. Per the germline V gene, CDR1 is KGHDR and CDR2 is SFDVKD. The CDR3 contains 16 residues. V lost 1 base, J lost 7 bases, and 4 bases stayed unmatched. DNA of the CDR3: TGTGCCACCAGTGATTTTACTAGCGGGAGGCTTAATGAGCAGTTCTTC. The encoded protein is CATSDFTSGRLNEQFF.

This clonotype was seen a handful of times. The CDR3 sequence is CASSYSGLAGVIYNEQFF. The CDR3 DNA sequence: TGTGCCAGCAGTTACTCGGGACTAGCGGGAGTGATCTACAATGAGCAGTTCTTC. This rearrangement joins TRBV6-2 or TRBV6-3 to TRBJ2-1; 14 bases match TRBD2. The CDR3 is 18 residues long. Germline V lookup: CDR1 MNHEY, CDR2 SVGEGT. After removal of 0 bases from V and 3 bases from J, the junction contained 4 bases not matched to a gene.